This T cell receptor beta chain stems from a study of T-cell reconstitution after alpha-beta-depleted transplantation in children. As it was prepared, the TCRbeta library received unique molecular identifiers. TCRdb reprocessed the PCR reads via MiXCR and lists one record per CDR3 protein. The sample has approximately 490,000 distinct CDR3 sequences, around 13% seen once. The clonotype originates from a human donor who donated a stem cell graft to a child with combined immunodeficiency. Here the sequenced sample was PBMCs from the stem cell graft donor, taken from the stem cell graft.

CDR3 DNA: TGTGCCAGCAGCTCACCACTGGGGGATGAAGCTTTCTTT. This encodes CASSSPLGDEAFF. This chain joins TRBV9 and TRBJ1-1; tentatively, D is TRBD1 (5 bases). V lost 4 bases to trimming and J lost 7 bases, with 14 bases between them. This CDR3 has 13 amino acids. The germline CDR1 and CDR2 sequences are SGDLS and YYNGEE.